These 2 T cell receptor beta chains were sequenced from one sample in a study of T cells in Graves' hyperthyroidism and ophthalmopathy. The CDR3 regions of TCR beta were amplified from RNA transcripts. Primed by the HTBI set, a first-round RT-PCR was run on the TCR CDR3. TCRdb passed the multiplex PCR reads through MiXCR, listing each CDR3 protein once. The sample contains some 550,000 distinct CDR3 sequences, around 21% of which appear only once. The source material was blood. Source of these receptors: a man in his late teens or twenties with Graves' hyperthyroidism.

V and J are TRBV6-1 and TRBJ1-2; D is possibly TRBD1 (5 bases). This CDR3 spans 12 amino acids. Germline loops: CDR1 MNHNS, CDR2 SASEGT. V was clipped by 7 bases and J by 5 bases, with 11 bases between them. CDR3 DNA: TGTGCCAGCAAAGGCAGGGATTATGGCTACACCTTC. Its translation is CASKGRDYGYTF.

This clonotype was counted a single time. The chain has TRBV7-6 and TRBJ2-7; the D gene is possibly TRBD1 (6 bases). The CDR3 contains 14 residues. V dropped 4 bases and J dropped 1 base, with 11 bases sitting between them. Germline V gene lookup returns CDR1 SGHVS and CDR2 FNYEAQ. The CDR3 region has the DNA TGTGCCAGCAGCTCCGCCGACAGGTCCTACGAGCAGTACTTC. Encoded protein: CASSSADRSYEQYF.